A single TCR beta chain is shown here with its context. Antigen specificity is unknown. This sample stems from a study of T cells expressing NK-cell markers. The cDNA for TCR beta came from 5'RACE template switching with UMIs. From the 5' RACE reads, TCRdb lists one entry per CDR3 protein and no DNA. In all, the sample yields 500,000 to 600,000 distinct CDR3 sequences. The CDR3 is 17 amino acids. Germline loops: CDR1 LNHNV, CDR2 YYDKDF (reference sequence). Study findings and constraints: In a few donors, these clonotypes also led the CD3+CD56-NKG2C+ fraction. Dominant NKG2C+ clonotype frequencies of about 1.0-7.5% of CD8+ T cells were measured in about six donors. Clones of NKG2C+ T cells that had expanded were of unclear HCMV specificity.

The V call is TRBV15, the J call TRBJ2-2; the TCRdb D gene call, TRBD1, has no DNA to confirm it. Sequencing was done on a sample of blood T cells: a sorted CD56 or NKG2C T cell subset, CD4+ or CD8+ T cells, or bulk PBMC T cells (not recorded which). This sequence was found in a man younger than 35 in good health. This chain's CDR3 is CATSRAGQLLNTGELFF.